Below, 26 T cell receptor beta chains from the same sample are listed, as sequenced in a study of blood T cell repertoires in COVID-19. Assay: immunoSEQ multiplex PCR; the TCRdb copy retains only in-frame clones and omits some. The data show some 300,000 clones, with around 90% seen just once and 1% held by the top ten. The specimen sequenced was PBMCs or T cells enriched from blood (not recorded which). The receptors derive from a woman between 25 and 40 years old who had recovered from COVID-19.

The DNA of the CDR3 is TGTGCCAGCAGCCAAGGAGAAGGGGGGGAAGACTATGGCTACACCTTC. This gives the protein CASSQGEGGEDYGYTF. J is TRBJ1-2 and V is TRBV14; D possibly corresponds to TRBD1 (6 bases). This CDR3 comprises 16 residues. Germline V gene lookup returns CDR1 SGHDN and CDR2 FVKESK. V lost 1 base and J 3 bases, leaving 15 bases between the germline ends.

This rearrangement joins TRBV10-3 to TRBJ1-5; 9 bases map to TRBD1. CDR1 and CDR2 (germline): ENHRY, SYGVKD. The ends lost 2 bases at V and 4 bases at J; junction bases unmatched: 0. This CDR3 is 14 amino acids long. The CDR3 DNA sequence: TGTGCCATCAGTGAGGGGACAGGGAATCAGCCCCAGCATTTT. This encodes CAISEGTGNQPQHF.

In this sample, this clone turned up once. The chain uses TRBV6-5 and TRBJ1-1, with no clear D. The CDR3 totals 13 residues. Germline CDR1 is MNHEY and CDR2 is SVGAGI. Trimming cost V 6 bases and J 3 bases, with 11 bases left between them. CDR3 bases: TGTGCCAGCAGCTTAGGCGGCGACACTGAAGCTTTCTTT. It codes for CASSLGGDTEAFF.

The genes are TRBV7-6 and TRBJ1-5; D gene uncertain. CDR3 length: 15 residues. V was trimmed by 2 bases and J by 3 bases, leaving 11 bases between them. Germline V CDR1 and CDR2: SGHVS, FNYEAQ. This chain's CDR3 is CASSLFAEYNQPQHF. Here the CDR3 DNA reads TGTGCCAGCAGCTTATTTGCGGAGTACAATCAGCCCCAGCATTTT. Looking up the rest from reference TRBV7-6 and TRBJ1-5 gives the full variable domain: GAGVSQSPRYKVTKRGQDVALRCDPISGHVSLYWYRQALGQGPEFLTYFNYEAQQDKSGLPNDRFSAERPEGSISTLTIQRTEQRDSAMYRCASSLFAEYNQPQHFGDGTRLSIL.

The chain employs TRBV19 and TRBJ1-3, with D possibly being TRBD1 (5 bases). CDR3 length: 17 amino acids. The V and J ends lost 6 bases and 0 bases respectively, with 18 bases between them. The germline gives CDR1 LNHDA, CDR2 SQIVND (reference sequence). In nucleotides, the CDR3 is TGTGCCAGTAGACGAAGAACAGGTTCGAGCTCTGGAAACACCATATATTTT. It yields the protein CASRRRTGSSSGNTIYF. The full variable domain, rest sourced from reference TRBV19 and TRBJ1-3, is DGGITQSPKYLFRKEGQNVTLSCEQNLNHDAMYWYRQDPGQGLRLIYYSQIVNDFQKGDIAEGYSVSREKKESFPLTVTSAQKNPTAFYLCASRRRTGSSSGNTIYFGEGSWLTVV.

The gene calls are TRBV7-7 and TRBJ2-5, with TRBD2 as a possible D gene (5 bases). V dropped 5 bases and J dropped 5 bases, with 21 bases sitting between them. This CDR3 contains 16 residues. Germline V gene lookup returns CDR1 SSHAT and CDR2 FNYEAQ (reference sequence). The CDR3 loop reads CASSLNGGYTMETQYF. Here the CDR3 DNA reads TGTGCCAGCAGCCTCAACGGCGGGTATACGATGGAGACCCAGTACTTC.

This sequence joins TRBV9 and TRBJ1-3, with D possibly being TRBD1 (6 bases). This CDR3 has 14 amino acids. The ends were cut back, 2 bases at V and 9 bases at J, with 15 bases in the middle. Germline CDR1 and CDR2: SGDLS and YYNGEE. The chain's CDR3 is CASSVNRDSGTIYF. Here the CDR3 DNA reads TGTGCCAGCAGCGTGAACAGGGATTCTGGCACCATATATTTT.

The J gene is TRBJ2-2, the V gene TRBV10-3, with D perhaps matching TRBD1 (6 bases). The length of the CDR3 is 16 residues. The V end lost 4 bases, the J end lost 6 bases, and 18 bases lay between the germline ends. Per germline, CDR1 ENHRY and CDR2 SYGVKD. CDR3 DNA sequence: TGTGCCATCAGTGCGGCACAAAACAGGGTAGCCGGGGAGCTGTTTTTT. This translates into CAISAAQNRVAGELFF.

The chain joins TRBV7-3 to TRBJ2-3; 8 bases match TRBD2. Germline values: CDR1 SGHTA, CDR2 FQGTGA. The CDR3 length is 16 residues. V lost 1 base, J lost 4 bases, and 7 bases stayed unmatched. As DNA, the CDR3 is TGTGCCAGCAGCTTAATTATCGGGGGGGCCCCAGATACGCAGTATTTT. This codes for CASSLIIGGAPDTQYF. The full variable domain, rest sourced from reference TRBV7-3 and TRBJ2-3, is GAGVSQTPSNKVTEKGKYVELRCDPISGHTALYWYRQSLGQGPEFLIYFQGTGAADDSGLPNDRFFAVRPEGSVSTLKIQRTERGDSAVYLCASSLIIGGAPDTQYFGPGTRLTVL.

DNA of the CDR3: TGTGCCAGCAGTTTTCAGGGGACCGGGTATGGCTACACCTTC. Encoded protein: CASSFQGTGYGYTF. The J gene is TRBJ1-2, the V gene TRBV28; maybe TRBD1 (6 bases). Germline V gene lookup returns CDR1 MDHEN and CDR2 SYDVKM. This CDR3 comprises 14 residues. The ends were cut back, 3 bases at V and 5 bases at J, with 13 bases in the middle.

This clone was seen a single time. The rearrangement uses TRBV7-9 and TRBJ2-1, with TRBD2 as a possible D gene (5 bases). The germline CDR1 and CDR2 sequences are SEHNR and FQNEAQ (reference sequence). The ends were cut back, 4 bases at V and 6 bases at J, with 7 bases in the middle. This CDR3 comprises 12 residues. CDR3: CASSSDFNEQFF. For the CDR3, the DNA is TGTGCCAGCAGCTCGGACTTCAATGAGCAGTTCTTC. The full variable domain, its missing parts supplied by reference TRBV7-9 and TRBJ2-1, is DTGVSQNPRHKITKRGQNVTFRCDPISEHNRLYWYRQTLGQGPEFLTYFQNEAQLEKSRLLSDRFSAERPKGSFSTLEIQRTEQGDSAMYLCASSSDFNEQFFGPGTRLTVL.

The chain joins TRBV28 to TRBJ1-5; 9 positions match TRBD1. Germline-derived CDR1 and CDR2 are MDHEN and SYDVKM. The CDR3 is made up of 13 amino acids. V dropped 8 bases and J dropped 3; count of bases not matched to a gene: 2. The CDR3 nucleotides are TGTGCCAGCCGGGACAGGGTCAATCAGCCCCAGCATTTT. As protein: CASRDRVNQPQHF.

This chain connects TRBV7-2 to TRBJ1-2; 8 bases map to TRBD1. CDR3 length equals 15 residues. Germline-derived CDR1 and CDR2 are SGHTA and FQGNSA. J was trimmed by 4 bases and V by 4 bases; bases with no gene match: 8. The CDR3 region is CASSSRQGLFYGYTF. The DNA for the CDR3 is TGTGCCAGCAGCTCCAGACAGGGGCTATTCTATGGCTACACCTTC.

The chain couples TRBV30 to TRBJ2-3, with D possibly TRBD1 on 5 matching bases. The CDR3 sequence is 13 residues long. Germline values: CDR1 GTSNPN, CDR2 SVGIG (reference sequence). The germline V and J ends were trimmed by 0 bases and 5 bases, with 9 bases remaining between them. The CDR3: CAWSVQVQDTQYF. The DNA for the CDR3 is TGTGCCTGGAGTGTACAGGTACAAGATACGCAGTATTTT.

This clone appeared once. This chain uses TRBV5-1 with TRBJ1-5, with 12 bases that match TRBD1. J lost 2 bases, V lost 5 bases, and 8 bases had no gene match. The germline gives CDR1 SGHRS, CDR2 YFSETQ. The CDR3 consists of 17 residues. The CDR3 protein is CASSPGTGGVGNQPQHF. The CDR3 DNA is TGCGCCAGCAGTCCCGGGACAGGGGGCGTTGGCAATCAGCCCCAGCATTTT.

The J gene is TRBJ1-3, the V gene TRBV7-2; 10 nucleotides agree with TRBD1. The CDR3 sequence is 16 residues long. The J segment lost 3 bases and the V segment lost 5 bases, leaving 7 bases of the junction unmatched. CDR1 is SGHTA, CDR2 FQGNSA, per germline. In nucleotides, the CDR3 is TGTGCCAGCAGCCTCCGGACAGGGGGAAATGGAAACACCATATATTTT. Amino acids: CASSLRTGGNGNTIYF.

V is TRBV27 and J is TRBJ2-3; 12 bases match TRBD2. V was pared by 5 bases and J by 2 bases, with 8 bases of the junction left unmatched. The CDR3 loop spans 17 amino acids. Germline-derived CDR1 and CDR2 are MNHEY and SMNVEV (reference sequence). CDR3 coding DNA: TGTGCCAGCAGTCCCCCCCGACTAGCGGGAGTCACAGATACGCAGTATTTT. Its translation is CASSPPRLAGVTDTQYF.

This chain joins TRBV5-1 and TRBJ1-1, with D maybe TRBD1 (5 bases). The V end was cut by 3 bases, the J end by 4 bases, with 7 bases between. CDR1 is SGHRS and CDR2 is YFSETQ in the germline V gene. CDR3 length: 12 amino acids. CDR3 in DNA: TGCGCCAGCAGCTCGGGGGGCACTGAAGCTTTCTTT. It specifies CASSSGGTEAFF.

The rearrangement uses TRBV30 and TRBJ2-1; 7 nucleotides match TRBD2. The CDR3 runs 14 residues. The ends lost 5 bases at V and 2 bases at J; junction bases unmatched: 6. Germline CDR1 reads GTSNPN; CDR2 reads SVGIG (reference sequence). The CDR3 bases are TGTGCCTGGGTCGGGGGGAACACCTACAATGAGCAGTTCTTC. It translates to CAWVGGNTYNEQFF. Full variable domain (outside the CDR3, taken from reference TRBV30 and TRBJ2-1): SQTIHQWPATLVQPVGSPLSLECTVEGTSNPNLYWYRQAAGRGLQLLFYSVGIGQISSEVPQNLSASRPQDRQFILSSKKLLLSDSGFYLCAWVGGNTYNEQFFGPGTRLTVL.

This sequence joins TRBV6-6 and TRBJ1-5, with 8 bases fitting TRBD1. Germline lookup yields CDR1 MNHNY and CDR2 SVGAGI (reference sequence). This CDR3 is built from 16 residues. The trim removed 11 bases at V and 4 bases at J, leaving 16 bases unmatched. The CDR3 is CAGLQGGYNGNQPQHF. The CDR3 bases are TGTGCCGGACTACAGGGGGGGTACAACGGGAATCAGCCCCAGCATTTT.

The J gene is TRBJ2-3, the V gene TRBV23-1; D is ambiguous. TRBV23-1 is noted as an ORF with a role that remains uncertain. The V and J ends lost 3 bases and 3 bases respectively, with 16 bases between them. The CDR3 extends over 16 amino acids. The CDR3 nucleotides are TGCGCCAGCAGTCAGCCCCGCCGGAGAGGAACAGATACGCAGTATTTT. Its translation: CASSQPRRRGTDTQYF.

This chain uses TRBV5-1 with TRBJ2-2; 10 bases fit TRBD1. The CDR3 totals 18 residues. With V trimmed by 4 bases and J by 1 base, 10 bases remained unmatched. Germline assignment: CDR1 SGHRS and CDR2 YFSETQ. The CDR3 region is CASSPSRDRGMNTGELFF. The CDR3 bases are TGCGCCAGCAGCCCCTCAAGGGACAGGGGAATGAACACCGGGGAGCTGTTTTTT.

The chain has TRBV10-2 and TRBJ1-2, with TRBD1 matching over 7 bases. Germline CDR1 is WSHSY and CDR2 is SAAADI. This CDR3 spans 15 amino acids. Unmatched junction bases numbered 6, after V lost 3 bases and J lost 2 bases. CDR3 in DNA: TGCGCCAGCAGTGAATACCGGGGACAGAACTATGGCTACACCTTC. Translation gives CASSEYRGQNYGYTF.

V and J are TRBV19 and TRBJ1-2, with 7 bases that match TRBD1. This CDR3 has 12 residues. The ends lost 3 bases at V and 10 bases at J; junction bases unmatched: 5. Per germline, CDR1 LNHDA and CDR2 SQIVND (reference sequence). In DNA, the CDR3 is TGTGCCAGTAGTATCGGGACAGTGGACTACACCTTC. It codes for CASSIGTVDYTF.

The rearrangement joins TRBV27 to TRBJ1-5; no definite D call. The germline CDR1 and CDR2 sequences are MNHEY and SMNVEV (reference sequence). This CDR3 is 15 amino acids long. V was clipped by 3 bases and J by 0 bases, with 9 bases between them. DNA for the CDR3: TGTGCCAGCAGTTTCGAGGCGAATAGCAATCAGCCCCAGCATTTT. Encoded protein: CASSFEANSNQPQHF.

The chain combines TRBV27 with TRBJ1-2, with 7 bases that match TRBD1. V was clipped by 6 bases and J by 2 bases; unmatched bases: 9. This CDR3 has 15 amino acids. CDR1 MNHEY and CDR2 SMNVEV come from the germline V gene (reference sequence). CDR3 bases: TGTGCCAGCAGGCCAGGGACAGACGGAAACTATGGCTACACCTTC. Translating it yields CASRPGTDGNYGYTF.